These T cell receptor beta chains were read from a single sample in a study of beta chain features in type 1 diabetes. Repertoires were generated with immunoSEQ multiplex PCR, while TCRdb's copy carries only in-frame clones and drops some. The sample includes under 850,000 clones, 13% seen only once; the top ten take about 0.02%. Sequenced sample: naive CD4+ T cells from blood. The origin of the receptors is a young man with type 1 diabetes. The CDR3 runs from the conserved cysteine through the conserved F or W. Fields, in order: V gene, D gene, clone size, J gene, CDR3 length, CDR3 DNA, CDR3 protein. The D gene is left open where the match is weak. Clone size is not always given. Where it is, it says once, few, many or a class for expanded clones.

>TRBV2|NA|few|TRBJ1-2|13
TGTGCCAGCAGTGAGGAGGGCAGCTATGGCTACACCTTC
CASSEEGSYGYTF
>TRBV4-1|NA|NA|TRBJ1-2|17
TGCGCCAGCAGCCAAGTAAGGGGAAGCAGGGAGGATATTGGCTACACCTTC
CASSQVRGSREDIGYTF
>TRBV5-6|TRBD1|few|TRBJ2-7|16
TGTGCCAGCAGCCCAGATCCGGGACAGGGGTCCTACGAGCAGTACTTC
CASSPDPGQGSYEQYF
>TRBV29-1|TRBD2|few|TRBJ2-7|11
TGCAGCGCCCGGGGGGCCTACGAGCAGTACTTC
CSARGAYEQYF
>TRBV6-5|NA|few|TRBJ1-1|14
TGTGCCAGCAGACAAGTTCGGTTGGACACTGAAGCTTTCTTT
CASRQVRLDTEAFF
>TRBV5-1|TRBD1|few|TRBJ1-1|15
TGCGCCAGCAGCTTATCGACAGGGACCACTCCTGAAGCTTTCTTT
CASSLSTGTTPEAFF
>TRBV10-1|NA|few|TRBJ2-3|13
TGCGCCAGCAAGGGCTCCAGCACAGATACGCAGTATTTT
CASKGSSTDTQYF
>TRBV6-1|NA|few|TRBJ2-7|15
TGTGCCAGCACGCCTCGGACAGTCCCTTCCTACGAGCAGTACTTC
CASTPRTVPSYEQYF
>TRBV27|TRBD1|NA|TRBJ1-2|14
TGTGCCAGCAGTCCCCCGGACAGGGGATATGGCTACACCTTC
CASSPPDRGYGYTF
>TRBV28|NA|NA|TRBJ1-2|12
TGTGCCAGCAGTTTACAGGGTTATGGCTACACCTTC
CASSLQGYGYTF
>TRBV2|NA|few|TRBJ2-1|12
TGTGCCAGCAGTGAACAGGCACGTGAGCAGTTCTTC
CASSEQAREQFF
>TRBV5-4|NA|NA|TRBJ2-3|15
TGTGCCAGCAGTCCAGCCGGGGGGCGGCAAGATACGCAGTATTTT
CASSPAGGRQDTQYF
>TRBV6-1|NA|few|TRBJ2-7|12
TGTGCCAGCAAAGGGACGGGCTACGAGCAGTACTTC
CASKGTGYEQYF
>TRBV5-1|NA|NA|TRBJ1-3|15
TGCGCCAGCAGCGGGGACGGATTCTCTGGAAACACCATATATTTT
CASSGDGFSGNTIYF
>TRBV5-4|TRBD2|few|TRBJ2-3|15
TGTGCCAGCAGCCTCGACGCAACTAGCGCAGATACGCAGTATTTT
CASSLDATSADTQYF
>TRBV7-6|NA|NA|TRBJ2-5|14
TGTGCCAGCAGCCCCACGGGGACCCAAGAGACCCAGTACTTC
CASSPTGTQETQYF
>TRBV6-1|NA|NA|TRBJ1-5|17
TGTGCCAGCAGTGAGCCAACTTGGGGCGGCGAAGGTCAGCCCCAGCATTTT
CASSEPTWGGEGQPQHF
>TRBV29-1|NA|few|TRBJ1-1|10
TGCAGCGTTAGGAACACTGAAGCTTTCTTT
CSVRNTEAFF
>TRBV2|NA|few|TRBJ1-5|13
TGTGCCAGCAGCTCGTATCGGGGTCAGCCCCAGCATTTT
CASSSYRGQPQHF
>TRBV19|NA|few|TRBJ2-1|13
TGTGCCAGTAGTAGGGCCATTTACAATGAGCAGTTCTTC
CASSRAIYNEQFF
>TRBV2|NA|NA|TRBJ1-2|15
TGTGCCAGCAGTGAAGTCGGGGCAGACCTCTATGGCTACACCTTC
CASSEVGADLYGYTF
>TRBV28|NA|NA|TRBJ2-6|19
TGTGCCAGCAGACCGCCGGCAGGGGAGGTTGTGTCAGGGGCCAACGTCCTGACTTTC
CASRPPAGEVVSGANVLTF
>TRBV6-4|NA|few|TRBJ1-6|11
TGTGCCAGCGAGAAGGGGGGGCCCGGGGCCTTT
CASEKGGPGAF
>TRBV18|NA|NA|TRBJ2-7|15
TGTGCCAGCTCACTCGTTTACAGGGAAAGCTACGAGCAGTACTTC
CASSLVYRESYEQYF
>TRBV5-1|NA|NA|TRBJ2-1|14
TGCGCCAGTGCGGGGGACACTGCCTACAATGAGCAGTTCTTC
CASAGDTAYNEQFF
>TRBV27|NA|few|TRBJ1-6|13
TGTGCCAGCAGTTTGGACGGTCAACTACCCCTCCACTTT
CASSLDGQLPLHF
>TRBV10-3|NA|NA|TRBJ2-7|15
TGTGCCATCAGTGATCTGACAACCAAAGCCCACGAGCAGTACTTC
CAISDLTTKAHEQYF
>TRBV11-3|TRBD2|NA|TRBJ2-1|15
TGTGCCAGCAGCTTACTAGCGGTCCCTTGGAATGAGCAGTTCTTC
CASSLLAVPWNEQFF
>TRBV7-2|NA|few|TRBJ1-2|11
TGTGCCAGCAGCTTGGGGGCTGGCTACACCTTC
CASSLGAGYTF
>TRBV5-1|NA|few|TRBJ2-1|15
TGCGCCAGCAGCTTGGGCCAGGGACCCTACAATGAGCAGTTCTTC
CASSLGQGPYNEQFF
>TRBV30|TRBD2|few|TRBJ2-2|14
TGTGCCCGTGCTAGCGGGGCTTACACCGGGGAGCTGTTTTTT
CARASGAYTGELFF
>TRBV9|TRBD1|few|TRBJ1-1|14
TGTGCCAGCAGCGCCCACAGGGGGAACACTGAAGCTTTCTTT
CASSAHRGNTEAFF
>TRBV6-5|NA|few|TRBJ2-3|16
TGTGCCAGCAGTTACTCGGGGGCCGGGAGCACAGATACGCAGTATTTT
CASSYSGAGSTDTQYF
>TRBV6-1|TRBD1|few|TRBJ1-1|13
TGTGCCAGCATAGGACTGCAGGGGGCTGAAGCTTTCTTT
CASIGLQGAEAFF
>TRBV7-3|NA|NA|TRBJ2-5|14
TGTGCCAGCAGCTTAGGCCAGGCGGGGGAGACCCAGTACTTC
CASSLGQAGETQYF
>TRBV6-5|TRBD1|NA|TRBJ1-4|14
TGTGCCAGCAGACCGGGACAGCATAATGAAAAACTGTTTTTT
CASRPGQHNEKLFF
>TRBV4-1|NA|few|TRBJ1-2|14
TGCGCCAGCAGCCAAGCCAGCCTTAACTATGGCTACACCTTC
CASSQASLNYGYTF
>TRBV14|TRBD1|few|TRBJ2-4|15
TGTGCCAGCAGCCAAGTTAGGGGGCCGGGAAACATTCAGTACTTC
CASSQVRGPGNIQYF
>TRBV6-5|NA|once|TRBJ1-1|12
TGTGCCAGCGGGGTCATGAACACTGAAGCTTTCTTT
CASGVMNTEAFF
>TRBV4-1|TRBD1|once|TRBJ1-5|18
TGCGCCAGCAGCCACCAAGTTGGGGGGACAGGGGCGAATCAGCCCCAGCATTTT
CASSHQVGGTGANQPQHF
>TRBV5-6|TRBD2|NA|TRBJ2-1|15
TGTGCCAGCAGCCTAGGACTAGCGGGGGGCCCGGTTCCGTTCTTC
CASSLGLAGGPVPFF
>TRBV15|NA|few|TRBJ1-2|15
TGTGCCACCAGCAGAGATTTGGCTCCTAACTATGGCTACACCTTC
CATSRDLAPNYGYTF
>TRBV6-5|NA|NA|TRBJ2-5|14
TGTGCCAGCAGGAATCCGGGACTCGAAGAGACCCAGTACTTC
CASRNPGLEETQYF
>TRBV19|TRBD1|few|TRBJ2-7|13
TGTGCCAGTACGGACAGGTACGGGTACGAGCAGTACTTC
CASTDRYGYEQYF
>TRBV7-9|TRBD1|few|TRBJ2-5|17
TGTGCCAGCAGCTTAGCGGGACAGGACACGTACCAAGAGACCCAGTACTTC
CASSLAGQDTYQETQYF